A single sample is the source of the 12 T cell receptor beta chains below, sequenced in a study of blood T cells in healthy people across ages (dated by TCRdb to between 2014 and 2017). Libraries were prepared through 5' RACE. The reads were generated on an Illumina HiSeq 2500. The second PCR ran for roughly 6 to 11 cycles and used a J-beta primer mix along with a sample-barcoded 5' primer. TCRdb ran its own pipeline on the public reads, namely fastp trimming at Q25 and MiXCR clone calling, and kept in-frame beta chains. Every entry covers one CDR3 protein and lists the most common genes and DNA from its rows. Present in this sample are a few hundred thousand distinct CDR3 sequences, about 26% of which were seen just once. In total, the top ten clones hold 3% to 4% of the sample. This sample also belongs to another study, concerning T cells of mothers and their children.

The sample consisted of blood. Receptors originate from a boy aged 2 to 10 in good health.

This chain connects TRBV29-1 to TRBJ2-5, with 8 bases aligning to TRBD1. V lost 7 bases and J lost 10; bases outside the gene matches: 14. The CDR3 contains 13 residues. Germline loops: CDR1 SQVTM, CDR2 ANQGSEA. The CDR3 region has the DNA TGCAGCGCCCACCGCGGGACAGGATCTTTCCAGTACTTC. It translates to CSAHRGTGSFQYF.

The genes are TRBV12-3 or TRBV12-4 and TRBJ1-1; D might be TRBD1 (5 bases). CDR3 size: 12 residues. Trimming shortened V by 5 bases and J by 5 bases, and 9 bases separated the two germline ends. Written as DNA, the CDR3 is TGTGCCAGCAGTCCAGGGAGAACTGAAGCTTTCTTT. Translation: CASSPGRTEAFF.

V is TRBV6-1 and J is TRBJ1-1, with D uncertain. Germline lookup yields CDR1 MNHNS and CDR2 SASEGT. Deletions cut 7 bases from V and 0 bases from J, with 12 bases between. The CDR3 has 14 residues. CDR3 bases: TGTGCCAGCACTGGAGGGTCTGTGAACACTGAAGCTTTCTTT. It translates to CASTGGSVNTEAFF.

Only a few counts were recorded for this clonotype. This sequence joins TRBV20-1 and TRBJ1-2; D perhaps matches TRBD1 (6 bases). The CDR3 is made up of 15 amino acids. Trimming left V 1 base short and J 7 bases short, with 19 bases between. The germline V gene encodes CDR1 DFQATT and CDR2 SNEGSKA (reference sequence). CDR3 loop: CSARGHFRGAGGYTF. The CDR3, as DNA: TGCAGTGCTAGAGGTCATTTTAGGGGGGCAGGTGGCTACACCTTC.

This clonotype was seen more than once but under ten times. The chain recombines TRBV15 with TRBJ2-7, with 10 bases lining up with TRBD2. V lost 3 bases to trimming and J lost 4 bases; unmatched junction nucleotides: 9. CDR1 is LNHNV, CDR2 YYDKDF, per germline (reference sequence). The CDR3 sequence is 16 residues long. CDR3 sequence reads: CATSSPGASGSYEQYF. Written as DNA, the CDR3 is TGTGCCACCAGCAGCCCCGGGGCTAGCGGGAGTTACGAGCAGTACTTC. The full variable domain, rest sourced from reference TRBV15 and TRBJ2-7, is DAMVIQNPRYQVTQFGKPVTLSCSQTLNHNVMYWYQQKSSQAPKLLFHYYDKDFNNEADTPDNFQSRRPNTSFCFLDIRSPGLGDTAMYLCATSSPGASGSYEQYFGPGTRLTVT.

In this sample, this clonotype turned up a few times. This chain links TRBV29-1 with TRBJ1-1; 12 bases are shared with TRBD1. Germline loops: CDR1 SQVTM, CDR2 ANQGSEA. The ends lost 7 bases at V and 4 bases at J; junction bases unmatched: 1. This CDR3 contains 12 residues. The CDR3 DNA reads as TGCAGCGGGGACAGGGGGCTCACTGAAGCTTTCTTT. It codes for CSGDRGLTEAFF. Full variable domain (missing parts from reference TRBV29-1 and TRBJ1-1): SAVISQKPSRDICQRGTSLTIQCQVDSQVTMMFWYRQQPGQSLTLIATANQGSEATYESGFVIDKFPISRPNLTFSTLTVSNMSPEDSSIYLCSGDRGLTEAFFGQGTRLTVV.

The J gene is TRBJ2-1, the V gene TRBV27; D uncertain. Between the trimmed V and J ends, which lost 3 bases and 0 bases, there was a span of 6 bases. This CDR3 comprises 14 residues. Germline CDR1 is MNHEY and CDR2 is SMNVEV (reference sequence). For the CDR3, the DNA is TGTGCCAGCAGTTTCGAGAGCTCCTACAATGAGCAGTTCTTC. This encodes CASSFESSYNEQFF.

This rearrangement joins TRBV6-5 to TRBJ2-3, with 7 bases lining up with TRBD2. The CDR3 totals 16 residues. CDR1 and CDR2 (germline): MNHEY, SVGAGI. J was trimmed by 1 base and V by 6 bases; bases with no gene match: 10. The CDR3 reads CASSYHSAGGTDTQYF. DNA for the CDR3: TGTGCCAGCAGCTACCACTCCGCGGGGGGCACAGATACGCAGTATTTT.

This clonotype occurred a few times. The chain joins TRBV3-1 to TRBJ2-7; D remains unclear. The CDR3 sequence is 15 residues long. Germline loops: CDR1 LGHDT, CDR2 YNNKEL (reference sequence). With 0 bases removed from V and 4 bases from J, the gap between germline ends came to 13 bases. CDR3 nucleotides: TGTGCCAGCAGCCAAGATTGGTCAGGTTGGTACGAGCAGTACTTC. Amino acid sequence: CASSQDWSGWYEQYF.

This sequence joins TRBV6-5 and TRBJ2-5, with D possibly being TRBD1 or TRBD2 (6 bases each). The germline gives CDR1 MNHEY, CDR2 SVGAGI. Trimming removed 4 bases at V and 2 bases at J, with 17 bases between. There are 16 residues in the CDR3. The CDR3 loop reads CASSLNRGLLQETQYF. Here the CDR3 DNA reads TGTGCCAGCAGTTTAAACCGGGGGCTTCTACAAGAGACCCAGTACTTC.

The V call is TRBV6-1, the J call TRBJ1-3, with 10 bases fitting TRBD1. V lost 5 bases and J lost 1; bases outside the gene matches: 11. This CDR3 has 18 amino acids. In germline, CDR1 is MNHNS, CDR2 SASEGT. CDR3 in amino acids: CASSPGTGVLNSGNTIYF. The CDR3 DNA reads TGTGCCAGCAGTCCCGGGACAGGGGTGTTGAATTCTGGAAACACCATATATTTT.

This clonotype has only a few counts. This sequence joins TRBV20-1 and TRBJ2-6; no firm D call. From germline, CDR1 is DFQATT and CDR2 SNEGSKA (reference sequence). The CDR3 runs to 16 residues. Trimming took 3 bases from V and 0 from J, leaving 12 bases between them. The CDR3 DNA is TGCAGTGCTAGTCCGGGCTCGCGCTCTGGGGCCAACGTCCTGACTTTC. This gives the protein CSASPGSRSGANVLTF.